The next 13 T cell receptor beta chains were all read from a single sample in a study of chemoradiotherapy in HPV16-positive cancers. The protocol was immunoSEQ multiplex PCR, while the TCRdb copy is restricted to in-frame clones and leaves out a portion. The repertoire consists of roughly 1,400 clones, with over 80% occurring once and the leading ten covering roughly 6%. Sample: tumor tissue, taken from a patient who underwent chemoradiotherapy. Receptors originate from a human donor with HPV-associated anogenital cancer.

This clone showed up just once. This rearrangement joins TRBV4-2 to TRBJ2-3; 13 nucleotides align to TRBD2. This CDR3 comprises 16 residues. CDR1 is LGHNA and CDR2 is YNFKEQ in the germline V gene. Trimming cost V 3 bases and J 6 bases; bases outside gene matches: 6. This chain's CDR3 is CASSQELAGGQDTQYF. The CDR3 bases are TGTGCCAGCAGCCAGGAACTAGCGGGGGGGCAGGATACGCAGTATTTT.

In nucleotides, the CDR3 is TGCGCCAGCAGCCAAGCCGACAGGGAAAACACTGAAGCTTTCTTT. Its translation: CASSQADRENTEAFF. This rearrangement joins TRBV4-3 to TRBJ1-1, with TRBD1 identical over 7 bases. The CDR3 has 15 residues. V lost 1 base to trimming and J lost 2 bases; unmatched junction nucleotides: 4. Germline lookup yields CDR1 LGHNA and CDR2 YSLEER.

The genes are TRBV27 and TRBJ2-7; D remains unclear. Per the germline V gene, CDR1 is MNHEY and CDR2 is SMNVEV (reference sequence). This CDR3 comprises 16 residues. The ends were cut back, 6 bases at V and 7 bases at J, with 25 bases in the middle. The CDR3 sequence is CASSGHSSGAAREQYV. DNA of the CDR3: TGTGCCAGCAGCGGTCACAGTTCTGGTGCGGCTCGGGAGCAGTACGTC.

The gene calls are TRBV4-2 and TRBJ2-1; D call uncertain. Trimming stripped 1 base from V and 3 bases from J, with 4 bases between. This CDR3 spans 13 amino acids. Germline values: CDR1 LGHNA, CDR2 YNFKEQ. DNA of the CDR3: TGTGCCAGCAGCCAAGGGGTCTACAATGAGCAGTTCTTC. It specifies CASSQGVYNEQFF.

J is TRBJ2-1 and V is TRBV7-9; TRBD2 agrees at 8 bases. Germline V lookup: CDR1 SEHNR, CDR2 FQNEAQ (reference sequence). The V and J ends lost 2 bases and 4 bases, in that order; junction bases with no gene match: 7. The CDR3 length is 16 residues. The CDR3 bases are TGTGCCAGCAGCTTACTAGGGCGGGGGGATTACAATGAGCAGTTCTTC. Its protein product is CASSLLGRGDYNEQFF.

The genes are TRBV29-1 and TRBJ1-2; D gene uncertain. The CDR3 totals 11 residues. The V and J ends lost 1 base and 9 bases respectively, with 9 bases between them. Germline V gene data show CDR1 as SQVTM and CDR2 as ANQGSEA. The CDR3 sequence: CSVEVQFSYTF. DNA for the CDR3: TGCAGCGTTGAAGTTCAGTTTAGCTACACCTTC.

This chain uses TRBV6-1 with TRBJ2-3; 13 bases line up with TRBD2. Looked up from germline, CDR1 is MNHNS and CDR2 is SASEGT. The V segment lost 1 base and the J segment 2 bases; nucleotides outside the gene matches: 6. The CDR3 consists of 18 residues. CDR3 residues: CASSEGTSGGPATDTQYF. The CDR3 region has the DNA TGTGCCAGCAGTGAAGGGACTAGCGGGGGACCAGCCACAGATACGCAGTATTTT.

Only a few counts were recorded for this clone. The gene calls are TRBV2 and TRBJ1-3; perhaps TRBD1 as D (6 bases). The V end was cut by 6 bases, the J end by 6 bases, with 21 bases between. This CDR3 region has 16 residues. CDR1 and CDR2 (germline): SNHLY, FYNNEI. The CDR3 region is CASSALTGSILNTIYF. The CDR3, as DNA: TGTGCCAGCAGCGCTCTTACAGGGAGTATCCTAAACACCATATATTTT.

The J gene is TRBJ1-5, the V gene TRBV27; a weak D match, TRBD1 (6 bases). V lost 0 bases and J lost 7, with 13 bases in between. CDR1 and CDR2 from the germline V gene are MNHEY and SMNVEV (reference sequence). This CDR3 has 15 amino acids. In DNA form, the CDR3 reads TGTGCCAGCAGTTTATCTTGGGGGGCAGAACAGCCCCAGCATTTT. This gives the protein CASSLSWGAEQPQHF.

This clone appeared a single time. This rearrangement joins TRBV4-3 to TRBJ1-1, with D possibly being TRBD1 (5 bases). Between the trimmed V and J ends, which lost 0 bases and 1 base, there was a span of 9 bases. There are 15 residues in the CDR3. From germline, CDR1 is LGHNA and CDR2 YSLEER. CDR3 sequence: CASSQDAGRNTEAFF. CDR3 DNA: TGCGCCAGCAGCCAAGATGCAGGGAGGAACACTGAAGCTTTCTTT.

The rearrangement uses TRBV5-1 and TRBJ2-5, with D perhaps matching TRBD2 (6 bases). Trimming removed 1 base at V and 1 base at J, with 17 bases between. CDR1 and CDR2 (germline): SGHRS, YFSETQ. This CDR3 region has 17 residues. The CDR3 coding sequence is TGCGCCAGCAGCTTGCACCCTAGCGAAGAACGCCAAGAGACCCAGTACTTC. It translates to CASSLHPSEERQETQYF. Drawing the rest from reference TRBV5-1 and TRBJ2-5, the complete variable domain is KAGVTQTPRYLIKTRGQQVTLSCSPISGHRSVSWYQQTPGQGLQFLFEYFSETQRNKGNFPGRFSGRQFSNSRSEMNVSTLELGDSALYLCASSLHPSEERQETQYFGPGTRLLVL.

The chain joins TRBV7-8 to TRBJ1-1; D ambiguous. This CDR3 is 14 amino acids long. Trimming took 1 base from V and 4 from J, leaving 10 bases between them. CDR1 and CDR2 (germline): SGHVS, FQNEAQ. The CDR3 bases are TGTGCCAGCAGCTTAGTAGTTTGGGGCACTGAAGCTTTCTTT. Translating it yields CASSLVVWGTEAFF. Full variable domain (outside the CDR3, taken from reference TRBV7-8 and TRBJ1-1): GAGVSQSPRYKVAKRGQDVALRCDPISGHVSLFWYQQALGQGPEFLTYFQNEAQLDKSGLPSDRFFAERPEGSVSTLKIQRTQQEDSAVYLCASSLVVWGTEAFFGQGTRLTVV.

The chain is built from TRBV7-9 and TRBJ2-7, with 8 bases aligning to TRBD1. J lost 3 bases, V lost 10 bases, and 5 bases had no gene match. CDR1 SEHNR and CDR2 FQNEAQ come from the germline V gene (reference sequence). CDR3 length: 12 amino acids. CDR3 in amino acids: CAIEDRVYEQYF. In DNA, the CDR3 is TGTGCCATCGAGGACAGGGTCTACGAGCAGTACTTC.